The T cell receptor beta chain under discussion was sequenced for a study of blood T cell repertoires in COVID-19. Participants had their cohort set by participant-reported clinical history. TCRdb's copy holds only in-frame clones and misses some; the assay was immunoSEQ multiplex PCR. The data show more than 200,000 clones, with 70% to 90% seen just once and less than 14% held by the top ten. The CDR3 has 15 amino acids. With 5 bases clipped from V and 9 bases from J, the junction kept 8 bases outside the gene matches. Germline CDR1 and CDR2: MRHNA and SNTAGT. The chain uses TRBV6-4 and TRBJ2-1; 12 bases map to TRBD2. This clonotype was sampled from a man aged 30 to 39 who had recovered from COVID-19. Sequencing was carried out using PBMCs or T cells enriched from blood (not recorded which). The CDR3 sequence is CASSPSSGGAGEQFF. The CDR3 DNA is TGTGCCAGCAGTCCTTCTAGCGGGGGGGCTGGTGAGCAGTTCTTC.